This is a list of T cell receptor beta chains from one sample in a study of shared clonotypes between healthy human individuals. TCRdb keeps only in-frame clones here, not all; method: immunoSEQ multiplex PCR. The sample gives roughly 220,000 clones, just over 65% of which show up once; 11% is in the top ten. The sample comprised memory CD4+ T cells sorted from blood. The receptor source for this set is a man between 25 and 39 years old in good health. The CDR3 runs from the conserved cysteine through the conserved F or W. A D gene is named only where the DNA matches it firmly. Clone size is given for some rows only: seen once, a few or many times, or a class if the clone is expanded.

V gene,D gene,clone size,J gene,CDR3 protein,CDR3 DNA
TRBV27,NA,few,TRBJ2-1,CASSSAYNEQFF,TGTGCCAGCAGTTCGGCGTACAATGAGCAGTTCTTC
TRBV7-2,NA,NA,TRBJ2-1,CASSPGSYNEQFF,TGTGCCAGCAGCCCCGGATCCTACAATGAGCAGTTCTTC
TRBV5-1,NA,NA,TRBJ2-4,CASSFDGRTNIQYF,TGCGCCAGCAGCTTTGACGGGAGAACAAACATTCAGTACTTC
TRBV11-3,NA,NA,TRBJ2-3,CASSSEGGATDTQYF,TGTGCCAGCAGCTCCGAAGGTGGGGCGACAGATACGCAGTATTTT
TRBV12-5,NA,few,TRBJ2-3,CASGLGTDSFSSDTQYF,TGTGCTAGTGGTTTAGGGACGGACTCGTTCAGCTCAGATACGCAGTATTTT
TRBV9,TRBD1,NA,TRBJ2-5,CASSPGQFQETQYF,TGTGCCAGCAGCCCGGGACAGTTCCAAGAGACCCAGTACTTC
TRBV2,NA,NA,TRBJ2-7,CASSGDDHEQYF,TGTGCCAGCAGCGGAGACGACCACGAGCAGTACTTC
TRBV19,NA,NA,TRBJ2-3,CAIVKWNFTDTQYF,TGTGCCATTGTGAAGTGGAACTTTACAGATACGCAGTATTTT
TRBV19,TRBD1,NA,TRBJ2-7,CASSALPLGGDYEQYF,TGTGCCAGTAGTGCCCTACCTTTAGGGGGCGATTACGAGCAGTACTTC
TRBV19,TRBD1,NA,TRBJ1-5,CASSMRRQGGNQPQHF,TGTGCCAGTAGTATGAGAAGACAGGGGGGCAATCAGCCCCAGCATTTT
TRBV18,NA,NA,TRBJ2-4,CASSPTAGVGRNIQYF,TGTGCCAGCTCACCAACTGCAGGGGTGGGCAGAAACATTCAGTACTTC
TRBV7-2,NA,NA,TRBJ2-3,CASSVRQVGTDTQYF,TGTGCCAGCAGCGTACGACAGGTCGGCACAGATACGCAGTATTTT
TRBV6-5,TRBD1,few,TRBJ1-3,CASSSPGQGRGNTIYF,TGTGCCAGCAGTTCCCCGGGACAGGGCCGTGGAAACACCATATATTTT
TRBV4-2,TRBD2,once,TRBJ2-3,CASSQVGLAGGLDTQYF,TGTGCCAGCAGCCAAGTGGGACTAGCGGGAGGGTTAGATACGCAGTATTTT
TRBV6-1,NA,NA,TRBJ1-1,CASYDGAGTEAFF,TGTGCCAGCTACGACGGGGCGGGCACTGAAGCTTTCTTT
TRBV7-2,TRBD2,NA,TRBJ2-7,CASSFLAGYEQYF,TGTGCCAGCAGCTTTCTAGCGGGGTACGAGCAGTACTTC
TRBV6-5,NA,NA,TRBJ1-2,CASRTQGFRSYTF,TGTGCCAGCAGAACACAGGGTTTTCGAAGCTACACCTTC
TRBV28,TRBD1,NA,TRBJ1-1,CAIHAFGGQTQGTEAFF,TGTGCCATACACGCGTTCGGGGGACAGACTCAGGGCACTGAAGCTTTCTTT
TRBV7-9,NA,few,TRBJ2-3,CASSPKLKEKGEKYF,TGTGCCAGCAGCCCGAAATTAAAAGAGAAGGGGGAAAAGTATTTT
TRBV11-3,TRBD2,NA,TRBJ2-3,CASSPGGTSTDTQYF,TGTGCCAGCAGCCCCGGGGGGACGAGCACAGATACGCAGTATTTT
TRBV6-5,TRBD2,NA,TRBJ2-2,CASSYRAGFTGELFF,TGTGCCAGCAGTTACCGAGCGGGATTCACCGGGGAGCTGTTTTTT
TRBV6-5,NA,NA,TRBJ2-7,CASSSVAYEQYF,TGTGCCAGCAGCTCCGTTGCCTACGAGCAGTACTTC
TRBV7-2,NA,NA,TRBJ2-2,CASSPGTLYTGELFF,TGTGCCAGCAGCCCCGGGACTCTTTACACCGGGGAGCTGTTTTTT
TRBV20-1,NA,NA,TRBJ1-1,CSARGSTEAFF,TGCAGTGCTAGAGGTTCCACTGAAGCTTTCTTT
TRBV19,TRBD1,NA,TRBJ2-6,CASSMAGGSGANVLTF,TGTGCCAGTAGTATGGCAGGGGGCTCTGGGGCCAACGTCCTGACTTTC
TRBV9,TRBD2,few,TRBJ2-1,CASSVGASGVYNEQFF,TGTGCCAGCAGCGTAGGTGCTAGCGGAGTCTACAATGAGCAGTTCTTC
TRBV28,NA,NA,TRBJ2-1,CASSLQGYEQFF,TGTGCCAGCAGTTTACAGGGATATGAGCAGTTCTTC
TRBV19,TRBD2,few,TRBJ2-1,CASSTSGSTNEQFF,TGTGCCAGTAGCACTAGCGGGAGCACCAATGAGCAGTTCTTC
TRBV2,NA,NA,TRBJ1-1,CASSEMGGQGTEAFF,TGTGCCAGCAGTGAAATGGGGGGGCAGGGCACTGAAGCTTTCTTT
TRBV28,NA,NA,TRBJ2-7,CASSWGYEQYF,TGTGCCAGCAGTTGGGGCTACGAGCAGTACTTC
TRBV18,NA,NA,TRBJ1-3,CASSPGLDLGNTIYF,TGTGCCAGCTCGCCAGGTTTAGATCTCGGAAACACCATATATTTT
TRBV10-1,NA,few,TRBJ1-1,CASSEGSHNTEAFF,TGCGCCAGCAGTGAGGGCAGTCATAACACTGAAGCTTTCTTT
TRBV6-1,NA,NA,TRBJ2-2,CASRITANTGELFF,TGTGCCAGCAGAATCACAGCGAACACCGGGGAGCTGTTTTTT
TRBV5-6,NA,NA,TRBJ1-2,CASSLLYGGYGYTF,TGTGCCAGCAGCTTGCTCTACGGGGGCTATGGCTACACCTTC
TRBV9,TRBD2,NA,TRBJ2-3,CASSAPGLVADTQYF,TGTGCCAGCAGCGCTCCGGGACTAGTGGCAGATACGCAGTATTTT
TRBV9,TRBD1,NA,TRBJ2-1,CASSVGQGATGPSSYNEQFF,TGTGCCAGCAGCGTAGGGCAGGGGGCGACGGGACCAAGCTCCTACAATGAGCAGTTCTTC
TRBV18,TRBD1,NA,TRBJ2-7,CASSPDRGFYEQYF,TGTGCCAGCTCCCCCGACAGGGGGTTTTACGAGCAGTACTTC
TRBV5-5,NA,NA,TRBJ2-2,CASSLSPWNTGELFF,TGTGCCAGCAGCTTGAGTCCTTGGAACACCGGGGAGCTGTTTTTT
TRBV7-9,NA,NA,TRBJ2-2,CASSLGGNTGELFF,TGTGCCAGCAGCTTAGGGGGGAACACCGGGGAGCTGTTTTTT
TRBV19,NA,once,TRBJ1-2,CASSTNRVGYTF,TGTGCCAGTAGTACCAACAGGGTCGGCTACACCTTC
TRBV7-6,NA,many,TRBJ2-7,CASSLAASYEQYF,TGTGCCAGCAGCTTAGCCGCCTCCTACGAGCAGTACTTC
TRBV2,TRBD1,NA,TRBJ2-2,CASSNDRADTGELFF,TGTGCCAGCAGTAACGACAGGGCGGACACCGGGGAGCTGTTTTTT
TRBV11-2,NA,NA,TRBJ1-1,CASSRALNTEAFF,TGTGCCAGCAGTCGGGCCTTGAACACTGAAGCTTTCTTT
TRBV25-1,NA,NA,TRBJ2-5,CASSEEGSSETQYF,TGTGCCAGCAGTGAAGAGGGTAGTTCAGAGACCCAGTACTTC
TRBV7-2,NA,NA,TRBJ2-7,CASSPRGSDYEQYF,TGTGCCAGCAGCCCTAGGGGGTCGGATTACGAGCAGTACTTC
TRBV18,NA,NA,TRBJ2-1,CASSSTRENRRNNEQFF,TGTGCCAGCTCATCTACACGGGAGAACAGGCGTAACAATGAGCAGTTCTTC
TRBV19,TRBD2,NA,TRBJ2-1,CASSNGLAALSYNEQFF,TGTGCCAGTAGTAACGGACTAGCGGCGCTCTCCTACAATGAGCAGTTCTTC
TRBV29-1,TRBD2,many,TRBJ2-7,CSGTGTSPRGGYEQYF,TGCAGCGGTACCGGGACTAGCCCACGAGGGGGCTACGAGCAGTACTTC
TRBV28,NA,many,TRBJ2-7,CASSSPTVSYEQYF,TGTGCCAGCAGTTCTCCGACGGTATCCTACGAGCAGTACTTC
TRBV7-9,NA,once,TRBJ2-7,CASSLAGGSYEQYF,TGTGCCAGCAGCTTAGCGGGGGGCTCCTACGAGCAGTACTTC
TRBV5-1,TRBD2,NA,TRBJ2-1,CASSSRLAGGNEQFF,TGCGCCAGCAGCTCCAGACTAGCGGGAGGCAATGAGCAGTTCTTC